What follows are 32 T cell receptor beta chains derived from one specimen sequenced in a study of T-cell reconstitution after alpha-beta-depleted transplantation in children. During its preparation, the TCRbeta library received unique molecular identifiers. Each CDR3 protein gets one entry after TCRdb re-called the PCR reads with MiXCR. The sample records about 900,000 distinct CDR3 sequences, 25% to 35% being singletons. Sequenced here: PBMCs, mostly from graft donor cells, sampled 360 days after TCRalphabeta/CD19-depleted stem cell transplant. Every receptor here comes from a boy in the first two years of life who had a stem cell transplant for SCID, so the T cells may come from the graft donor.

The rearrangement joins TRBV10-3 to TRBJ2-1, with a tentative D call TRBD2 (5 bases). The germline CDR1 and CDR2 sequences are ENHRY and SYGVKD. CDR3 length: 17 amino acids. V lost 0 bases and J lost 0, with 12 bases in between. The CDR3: CAISESEGLSSYNEQFF. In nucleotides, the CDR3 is TGTGCCATCAGTGAGTCAGAGGGTCTCAGCTCCTACAATGAGCAGTTCTTC.

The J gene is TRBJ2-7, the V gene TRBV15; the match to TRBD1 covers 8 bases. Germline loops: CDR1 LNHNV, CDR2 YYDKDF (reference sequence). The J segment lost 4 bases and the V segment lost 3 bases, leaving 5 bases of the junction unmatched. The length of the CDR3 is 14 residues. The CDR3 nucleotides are TGTGCCACCAGCAGGACAGGGGATGGGTACGAGCAGTACTTC. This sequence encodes CATSRTGDGYEQYF. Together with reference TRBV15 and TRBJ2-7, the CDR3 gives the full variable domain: DAMVIQNPRYQVTQFGKPVTLSCSQTLNHNVMYWYQQKSSQAPKLLFHYYDKDFNNEADTPDNFQSRRPNTSFCFLDIRSPGLGDTAMYLCATSRTGDGYEQYFGPGTRLTVT.

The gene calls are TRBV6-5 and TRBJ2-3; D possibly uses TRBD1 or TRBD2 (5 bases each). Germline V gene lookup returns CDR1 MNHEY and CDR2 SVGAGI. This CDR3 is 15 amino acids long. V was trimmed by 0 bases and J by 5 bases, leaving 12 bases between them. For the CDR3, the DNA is TGTGCCAGCAGTTACTCGTGGGGGTTCAGAGATACGCAGTATTTT. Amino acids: CASSYSWGFRDTQYF.

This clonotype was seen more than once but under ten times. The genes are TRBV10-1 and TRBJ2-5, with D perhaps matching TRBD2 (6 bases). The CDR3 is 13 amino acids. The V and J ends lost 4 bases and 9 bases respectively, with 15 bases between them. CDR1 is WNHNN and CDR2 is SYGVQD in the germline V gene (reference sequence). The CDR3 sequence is CASSADSGAAQYF. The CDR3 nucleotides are TGCGCCAGCAGTGCGGATAGCGGTGCGGCCCAGTACTTC.

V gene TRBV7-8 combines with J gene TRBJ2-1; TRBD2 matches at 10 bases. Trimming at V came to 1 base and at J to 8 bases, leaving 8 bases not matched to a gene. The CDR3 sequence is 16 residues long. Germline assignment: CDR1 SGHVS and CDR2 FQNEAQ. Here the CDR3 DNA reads TGTGCCAGCAGCTTAGTCGGTAGCGGGGGGATGGATGAGCAGTTCTTC. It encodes CASSLVGSGGMDEQFF.

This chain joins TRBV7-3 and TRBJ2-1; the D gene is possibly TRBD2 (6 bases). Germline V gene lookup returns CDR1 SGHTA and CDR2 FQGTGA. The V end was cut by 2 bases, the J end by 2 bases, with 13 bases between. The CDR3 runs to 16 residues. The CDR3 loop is CASSLSGGAAYNEQFF. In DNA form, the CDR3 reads TGTGCCAGCAGCTTATCGGGCGGGGCGGCCTACAATGAGCAGTTCTTC.

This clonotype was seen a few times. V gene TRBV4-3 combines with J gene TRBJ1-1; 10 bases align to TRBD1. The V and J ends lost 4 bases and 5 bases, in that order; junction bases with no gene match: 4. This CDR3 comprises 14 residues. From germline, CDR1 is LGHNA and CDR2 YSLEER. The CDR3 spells CASSRGTGETEAFF. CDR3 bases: TGCGCCAGCAGCCGAGGGACAGGGGAGACTGAAGCTTTCTTT.

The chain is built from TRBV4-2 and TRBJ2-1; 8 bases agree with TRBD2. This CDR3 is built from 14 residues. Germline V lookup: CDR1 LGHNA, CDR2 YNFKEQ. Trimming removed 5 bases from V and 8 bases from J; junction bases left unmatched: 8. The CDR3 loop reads CASSLYGGAYEQFF. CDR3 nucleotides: TGTGCCAGCAGCTTGTACGGGGGGGCCTATGAGCAGTTCTTC.

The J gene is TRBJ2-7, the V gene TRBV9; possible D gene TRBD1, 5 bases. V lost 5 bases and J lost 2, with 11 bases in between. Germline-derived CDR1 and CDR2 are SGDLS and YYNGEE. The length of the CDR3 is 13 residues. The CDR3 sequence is CASSQGVAYEQYF. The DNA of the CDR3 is TGTGCCAGCAGTCAAGGGGTGGCCTACGAGCAGTACTTC.

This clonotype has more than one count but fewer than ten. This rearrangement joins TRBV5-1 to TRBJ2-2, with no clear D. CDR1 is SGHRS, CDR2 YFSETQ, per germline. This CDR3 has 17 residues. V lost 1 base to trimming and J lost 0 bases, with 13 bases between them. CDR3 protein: CASSLLGWGANTGELFF. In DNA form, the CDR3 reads TGCGCCAGCAGCTTGTTAGGATGGGGTGCGAACACCGGGGAGCTGTTTTTT.

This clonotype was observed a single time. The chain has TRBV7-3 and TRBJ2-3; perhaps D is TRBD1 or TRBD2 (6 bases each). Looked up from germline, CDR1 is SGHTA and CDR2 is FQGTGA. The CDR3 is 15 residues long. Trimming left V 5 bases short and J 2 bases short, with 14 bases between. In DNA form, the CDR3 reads TGTGCCAGCAGCCTCACGGGGGCCGACACAGATACGCAGTATTTT. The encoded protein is CASSLTGADTDTQYF.

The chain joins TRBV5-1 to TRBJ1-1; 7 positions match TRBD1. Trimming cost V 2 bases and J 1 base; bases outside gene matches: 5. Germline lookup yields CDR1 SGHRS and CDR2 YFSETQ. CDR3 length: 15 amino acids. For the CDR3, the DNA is TGCGCCAGCAGCTTCGGACAGGCGACGAACACTGAAGCTTTCTTT. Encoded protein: CASSFGQATNTEAFF.

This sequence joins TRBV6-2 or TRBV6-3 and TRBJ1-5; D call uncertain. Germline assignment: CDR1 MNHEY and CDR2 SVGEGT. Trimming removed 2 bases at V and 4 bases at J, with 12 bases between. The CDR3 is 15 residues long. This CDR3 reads CASSYGRHQNQPQHF. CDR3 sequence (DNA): TGTGCCAGCAGTTACGGTCGGCACCAGAATCAGCCCCAGCATTTT.

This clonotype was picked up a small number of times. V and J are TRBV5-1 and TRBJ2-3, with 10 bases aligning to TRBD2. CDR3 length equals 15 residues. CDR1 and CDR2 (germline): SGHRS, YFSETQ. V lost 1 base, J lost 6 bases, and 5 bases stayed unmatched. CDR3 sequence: CASSLLLAGADTQYF. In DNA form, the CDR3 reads TGCGCCAGCAGCTTGCTCCTAGCGGGGGCCGATACGCAGTATTTT.

The CDR3 sequence: CSAGTGLVDEQYF. The CDR3 DNA reads as TGCAGCGCCGGGACAGGGTTAGTCGACGAGCAGTACTTC. The chain combines TRBV20-1 with TRBJ2-7; the match to TRBD1 covers 9 bases. The V gene's germline CDR1 is DFQATT and CDR2 SNEGSKA (reference sequence). The CDR3 sequence is 13 residues long.

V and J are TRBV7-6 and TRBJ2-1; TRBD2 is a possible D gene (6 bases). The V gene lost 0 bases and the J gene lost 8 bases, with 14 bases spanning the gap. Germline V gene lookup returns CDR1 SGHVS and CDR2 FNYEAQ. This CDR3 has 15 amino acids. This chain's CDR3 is CASSLARGRDDEQFF. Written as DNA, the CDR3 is TGTGCCAGCAGCTTAGCGCGGGGCAGGGACGATGAGCAGTTCTTC.

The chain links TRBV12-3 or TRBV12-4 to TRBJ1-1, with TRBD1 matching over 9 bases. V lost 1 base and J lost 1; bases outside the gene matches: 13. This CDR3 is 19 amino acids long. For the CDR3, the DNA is TGTGCCAGCAGTTTAGTAGGGCACAGGGGGCCCATGAAGAACACTGAAGCTTTCTTT. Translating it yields CASSLVGHRGPMKNTEAFF.

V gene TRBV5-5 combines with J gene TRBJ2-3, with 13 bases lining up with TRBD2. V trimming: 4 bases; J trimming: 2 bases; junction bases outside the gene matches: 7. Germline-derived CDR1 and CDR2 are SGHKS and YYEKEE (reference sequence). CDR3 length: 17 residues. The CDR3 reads CASSLRLAGGLTDTQYF. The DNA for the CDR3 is TGTGCCAGCAGCCTCCGACTAGCGGGGGGCCTCACAGATACGCAGTATTTT.

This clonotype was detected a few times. The CDR3, as DNA: TGCAGTGCTCTTGACAGGGGGAAGTATGGCTACACCTTC. Translated: CSALDRGKYGYTF. This chain uses TRBV20-1 with TRBJ1-2; 9 nucleotides match TRBD1. Germline V gives CDR1 DFQATT, CDR2 SNEGSKA (reference sequence). This CDR3 comprises 13 residues. V was pared by 5 bases and J by 5 bases, with 6 bases of the junction left unmatched.

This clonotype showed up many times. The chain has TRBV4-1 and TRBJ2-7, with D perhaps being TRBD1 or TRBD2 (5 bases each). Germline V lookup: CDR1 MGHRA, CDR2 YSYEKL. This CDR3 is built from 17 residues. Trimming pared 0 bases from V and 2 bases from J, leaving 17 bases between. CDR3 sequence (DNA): TGCGCCAGCAGCCAAGATTTAGGGTTAGGGACCACCTACGAGCAGTACTTC. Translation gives CASSQDLGLGTTYEQYF.

The chain's CDR3 is CASSLYGGGEPQHF. For the CDR3, the DNA is TGTGCCAGCAGTTTATATGGGGGCGGAGAGCCCCAGCATTTT. The V call is TRBV27, the J call TRBJ1-5; tentatively, D is TRBD1 (6 bases). V lost 1 base to trimming and J lost 8 bases, with 12 bases between them. The germline V gene has CDR1 MNHEY and CDR2 SMNVEV (reference sequence). This CDR3 contains 14 residues.

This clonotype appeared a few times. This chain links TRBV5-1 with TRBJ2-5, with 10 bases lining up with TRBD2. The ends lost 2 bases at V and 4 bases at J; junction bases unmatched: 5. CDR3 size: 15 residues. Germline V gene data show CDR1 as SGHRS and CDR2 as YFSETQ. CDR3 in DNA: TGCGCCAGCAGCTTAGCGGGGGGGCCCCTAGAGACCCAGTACTTC. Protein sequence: CASSLAGGPLETQYF.

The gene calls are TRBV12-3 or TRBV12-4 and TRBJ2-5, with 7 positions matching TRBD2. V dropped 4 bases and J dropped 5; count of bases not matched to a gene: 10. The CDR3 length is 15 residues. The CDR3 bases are TGTGCCAGCAGTTCGACTAGCAGTCAGGCGGAGACCCAGTACTTC. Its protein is CASSSTSSQAETQYF.

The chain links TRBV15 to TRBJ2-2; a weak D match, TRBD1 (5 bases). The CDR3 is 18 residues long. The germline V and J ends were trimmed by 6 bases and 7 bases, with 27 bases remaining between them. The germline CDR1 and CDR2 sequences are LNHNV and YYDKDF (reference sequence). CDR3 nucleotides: TGTGCCACCAGAGGCCCCTCCCCACAGGCGTCGATGATCGGGGAGCTGTTTTTT. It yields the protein CATRGPSPQASMIGELFF.

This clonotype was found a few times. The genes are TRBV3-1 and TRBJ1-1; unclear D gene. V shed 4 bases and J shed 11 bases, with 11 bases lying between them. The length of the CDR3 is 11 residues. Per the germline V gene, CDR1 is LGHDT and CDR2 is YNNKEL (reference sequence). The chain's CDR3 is CASSLDDRAFF. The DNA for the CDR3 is TGTGCCAGCAGCCTTGACGATAGGGCTTTCTTT.

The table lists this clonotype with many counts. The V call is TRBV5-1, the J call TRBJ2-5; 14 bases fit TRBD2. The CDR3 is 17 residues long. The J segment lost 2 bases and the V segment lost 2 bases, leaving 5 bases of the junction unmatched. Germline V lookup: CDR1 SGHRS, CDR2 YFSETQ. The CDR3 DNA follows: TGCGCCAGCAGCTTAGGACTAGCGGGGGGTTGGCAAGAGACCCAGTACTTC. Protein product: CASSLGLAGGWQETQYF.

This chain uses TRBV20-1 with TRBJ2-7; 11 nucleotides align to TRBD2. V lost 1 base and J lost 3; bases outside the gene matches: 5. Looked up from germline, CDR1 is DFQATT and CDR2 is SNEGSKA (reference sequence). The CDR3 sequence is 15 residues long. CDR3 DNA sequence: TGCAGTGCTAGAGCGCGACTAGCGGGGATCTACGAGCAGTACTTC. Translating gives CSARARLAGIYEQYF.

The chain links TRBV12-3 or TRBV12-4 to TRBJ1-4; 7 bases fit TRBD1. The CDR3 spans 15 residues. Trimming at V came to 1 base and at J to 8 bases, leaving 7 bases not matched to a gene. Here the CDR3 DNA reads TGTGCCAGCAGTTTAGGGCACAGGGGAACCGAAAAACTGTTTTTT. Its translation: CASSLGHRGTEKLFF.

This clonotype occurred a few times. CDR3 loop: CASSPPIGGLGTDTQYF. CDR3 sequence (DNA): TGTGCCAGCTCACCACCGATCGGGGGGCTAGGCACAGATACGCAGTATTTT. This chain links TRBV18 with TRBJ2-3; D is possibly TRBD2 (7 bases). Germline loops: CDR1 KGHSH, CDR2 LQKENI. V was cut by 0 bases and J by 1 base, with 14 bases left in between. The CDR3 consists of 17 residues.

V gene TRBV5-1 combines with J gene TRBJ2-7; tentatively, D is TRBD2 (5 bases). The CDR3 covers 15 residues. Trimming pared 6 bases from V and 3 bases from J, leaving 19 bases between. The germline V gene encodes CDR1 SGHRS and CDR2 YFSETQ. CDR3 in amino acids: CASTPDRTGNYEQYF. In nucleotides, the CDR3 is TGCGCCAGCACCCCCGACCGGACGGGAAACTACGAGCAGTACTTC.

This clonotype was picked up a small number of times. As DNA, the CDR3 is TGTGCCAGCAGTCACAGTGGGGGGTCGGGCTACGAGCAGTACTTC. Translating gives CASSHSGGSGYEQYF. The chain carries TRBV27 and TRBJ2-7, with D possibly TRBD2 on 6 matching bases. Deletions cut 5 bases from V and 3 bases from J, with 17 bases between. The CDR3 runs to 15 residues. Per the germline V gene, CDR1 is MNHEY and CDR2 is SMNVEV (reference sequence).

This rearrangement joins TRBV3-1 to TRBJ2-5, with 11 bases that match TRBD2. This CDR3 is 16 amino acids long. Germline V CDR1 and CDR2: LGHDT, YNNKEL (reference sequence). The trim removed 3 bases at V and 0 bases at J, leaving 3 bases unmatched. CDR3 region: CASSHVSGGDQETQYF. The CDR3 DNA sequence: TGTGCCAGCAGCCACGTTAGCGGGGGGGACCAAGAGACCCAGTACTTC.